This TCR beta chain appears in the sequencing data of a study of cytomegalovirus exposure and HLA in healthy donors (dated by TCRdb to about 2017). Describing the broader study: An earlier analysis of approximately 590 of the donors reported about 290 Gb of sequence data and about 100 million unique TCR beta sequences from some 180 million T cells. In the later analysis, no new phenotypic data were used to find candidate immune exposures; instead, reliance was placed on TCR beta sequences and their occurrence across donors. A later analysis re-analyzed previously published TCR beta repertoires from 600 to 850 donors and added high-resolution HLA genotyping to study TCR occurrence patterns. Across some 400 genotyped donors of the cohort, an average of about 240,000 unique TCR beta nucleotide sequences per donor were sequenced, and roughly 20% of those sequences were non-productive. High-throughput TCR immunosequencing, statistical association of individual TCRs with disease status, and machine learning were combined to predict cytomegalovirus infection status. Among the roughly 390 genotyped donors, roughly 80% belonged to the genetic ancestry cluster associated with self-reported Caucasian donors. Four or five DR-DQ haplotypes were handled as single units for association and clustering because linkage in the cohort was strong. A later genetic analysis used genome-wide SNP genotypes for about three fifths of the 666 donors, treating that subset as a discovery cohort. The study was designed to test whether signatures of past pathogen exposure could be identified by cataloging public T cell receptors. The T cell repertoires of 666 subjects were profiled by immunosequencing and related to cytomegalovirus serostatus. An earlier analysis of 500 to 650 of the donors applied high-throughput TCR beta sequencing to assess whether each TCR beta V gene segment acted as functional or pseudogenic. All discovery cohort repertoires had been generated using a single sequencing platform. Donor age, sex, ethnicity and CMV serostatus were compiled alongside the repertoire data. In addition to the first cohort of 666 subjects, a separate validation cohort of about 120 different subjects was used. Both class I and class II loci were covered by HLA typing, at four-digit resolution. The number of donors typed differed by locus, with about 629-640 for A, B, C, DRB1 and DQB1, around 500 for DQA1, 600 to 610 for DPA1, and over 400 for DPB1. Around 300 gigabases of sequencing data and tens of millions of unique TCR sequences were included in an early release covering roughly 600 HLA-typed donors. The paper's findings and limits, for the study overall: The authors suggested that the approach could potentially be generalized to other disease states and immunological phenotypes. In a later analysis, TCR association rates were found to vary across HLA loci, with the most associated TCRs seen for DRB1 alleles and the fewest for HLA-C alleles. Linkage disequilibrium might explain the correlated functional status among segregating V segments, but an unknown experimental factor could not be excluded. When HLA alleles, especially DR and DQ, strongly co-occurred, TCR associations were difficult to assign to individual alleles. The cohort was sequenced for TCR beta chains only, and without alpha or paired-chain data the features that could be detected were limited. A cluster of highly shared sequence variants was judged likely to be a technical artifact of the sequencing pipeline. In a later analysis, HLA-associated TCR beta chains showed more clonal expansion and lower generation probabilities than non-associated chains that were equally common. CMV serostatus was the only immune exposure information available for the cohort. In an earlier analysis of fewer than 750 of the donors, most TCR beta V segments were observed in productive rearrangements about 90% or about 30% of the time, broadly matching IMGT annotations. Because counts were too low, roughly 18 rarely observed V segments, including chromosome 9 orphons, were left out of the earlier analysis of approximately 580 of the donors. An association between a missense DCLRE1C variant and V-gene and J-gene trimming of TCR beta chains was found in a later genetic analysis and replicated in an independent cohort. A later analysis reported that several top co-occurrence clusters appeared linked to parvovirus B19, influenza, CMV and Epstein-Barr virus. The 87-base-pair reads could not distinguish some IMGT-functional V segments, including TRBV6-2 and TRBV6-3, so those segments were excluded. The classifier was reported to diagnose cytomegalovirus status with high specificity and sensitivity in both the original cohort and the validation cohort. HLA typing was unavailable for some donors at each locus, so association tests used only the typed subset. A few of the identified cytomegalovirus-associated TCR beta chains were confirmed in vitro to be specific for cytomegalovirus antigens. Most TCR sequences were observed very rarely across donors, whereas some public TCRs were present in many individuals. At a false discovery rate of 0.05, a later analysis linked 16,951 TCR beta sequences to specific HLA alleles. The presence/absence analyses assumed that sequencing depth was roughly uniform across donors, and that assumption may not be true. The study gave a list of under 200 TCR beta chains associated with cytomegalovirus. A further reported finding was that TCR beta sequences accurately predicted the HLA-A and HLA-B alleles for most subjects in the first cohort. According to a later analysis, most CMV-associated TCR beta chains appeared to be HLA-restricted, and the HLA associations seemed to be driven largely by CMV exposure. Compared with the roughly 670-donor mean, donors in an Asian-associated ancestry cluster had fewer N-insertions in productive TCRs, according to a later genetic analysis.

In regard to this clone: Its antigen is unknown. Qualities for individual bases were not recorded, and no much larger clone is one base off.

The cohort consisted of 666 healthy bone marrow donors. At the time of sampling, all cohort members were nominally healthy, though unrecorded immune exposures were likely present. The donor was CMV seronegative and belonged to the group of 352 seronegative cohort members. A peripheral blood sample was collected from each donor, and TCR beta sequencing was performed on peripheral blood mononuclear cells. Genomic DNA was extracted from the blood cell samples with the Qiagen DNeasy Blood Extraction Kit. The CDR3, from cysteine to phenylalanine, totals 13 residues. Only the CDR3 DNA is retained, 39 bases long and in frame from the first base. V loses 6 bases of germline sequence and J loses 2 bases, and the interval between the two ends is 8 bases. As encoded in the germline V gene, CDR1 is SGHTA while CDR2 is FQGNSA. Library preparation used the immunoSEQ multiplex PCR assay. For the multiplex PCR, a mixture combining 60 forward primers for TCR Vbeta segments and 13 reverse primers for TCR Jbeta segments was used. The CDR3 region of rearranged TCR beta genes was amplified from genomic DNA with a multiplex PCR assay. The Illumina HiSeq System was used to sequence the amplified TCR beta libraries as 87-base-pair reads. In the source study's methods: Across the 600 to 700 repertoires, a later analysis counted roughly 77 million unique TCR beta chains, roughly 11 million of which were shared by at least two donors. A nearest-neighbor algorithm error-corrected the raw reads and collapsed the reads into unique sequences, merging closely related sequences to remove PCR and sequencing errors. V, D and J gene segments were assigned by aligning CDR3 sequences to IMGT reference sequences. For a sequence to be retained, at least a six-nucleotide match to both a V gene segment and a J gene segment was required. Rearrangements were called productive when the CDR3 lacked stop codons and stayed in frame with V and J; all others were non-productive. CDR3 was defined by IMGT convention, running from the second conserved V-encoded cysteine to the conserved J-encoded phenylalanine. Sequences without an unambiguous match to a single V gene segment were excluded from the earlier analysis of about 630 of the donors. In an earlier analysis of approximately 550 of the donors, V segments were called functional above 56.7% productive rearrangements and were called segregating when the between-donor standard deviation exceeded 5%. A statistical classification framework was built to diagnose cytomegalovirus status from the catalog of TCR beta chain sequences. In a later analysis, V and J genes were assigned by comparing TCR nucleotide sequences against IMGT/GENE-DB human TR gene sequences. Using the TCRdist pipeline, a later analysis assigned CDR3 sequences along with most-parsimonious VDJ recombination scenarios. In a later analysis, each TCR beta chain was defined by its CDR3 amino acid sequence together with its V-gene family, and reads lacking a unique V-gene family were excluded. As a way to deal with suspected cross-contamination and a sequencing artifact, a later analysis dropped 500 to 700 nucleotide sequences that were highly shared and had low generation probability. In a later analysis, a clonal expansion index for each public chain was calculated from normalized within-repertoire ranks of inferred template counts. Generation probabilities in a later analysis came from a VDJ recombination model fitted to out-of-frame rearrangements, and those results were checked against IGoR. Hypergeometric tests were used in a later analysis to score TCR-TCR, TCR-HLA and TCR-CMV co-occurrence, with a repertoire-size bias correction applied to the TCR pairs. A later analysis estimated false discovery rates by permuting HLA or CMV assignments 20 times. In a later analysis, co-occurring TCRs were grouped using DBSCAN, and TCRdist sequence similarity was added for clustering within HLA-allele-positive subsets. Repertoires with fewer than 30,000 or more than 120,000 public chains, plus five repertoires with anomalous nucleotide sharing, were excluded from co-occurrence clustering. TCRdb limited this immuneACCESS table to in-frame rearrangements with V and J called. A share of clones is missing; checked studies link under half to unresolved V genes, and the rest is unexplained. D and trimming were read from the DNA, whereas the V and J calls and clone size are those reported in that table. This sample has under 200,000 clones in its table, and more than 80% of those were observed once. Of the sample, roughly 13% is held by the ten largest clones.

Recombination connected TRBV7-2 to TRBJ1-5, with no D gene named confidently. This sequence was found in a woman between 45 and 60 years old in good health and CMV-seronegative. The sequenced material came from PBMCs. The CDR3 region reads CASRRGGNQPQHF. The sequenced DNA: TGTGCCAGCAGAAGAGGCGGCAATCAGCCCCAGCATTTT.